This T cell receptor (beta chain) was profiled in a study of T cells in Graves' hyperthyroidism and ophthalmopathy. Trimming pared 0 bases from V and 0 bases from J, leaving 9 bases between. CDR1 is DFQATT, CDR2 SNEGSKA, per germline (reference sequence). The CDR3 runs to 15 residues. This clonotype has ten or more counts. RNA transcripts gave rise to amplified TCR beta CDR3 regions. With the HTBI primer set, the TCR CDR3 went through a first round of RT-PCR. TCRdb called the multiplex PCR reads again in MiXCR, with one record for every CDR3 protein. The table has around 620,000 distinct CDR3 sequences, over 12% seen once; the top ten hold 6.5% to 9%.

The chain employs TRBV20-1 and TRBJ1-5; D ambiguous. The clonotype comes from a woman aged 18-29 years with Graves' ophthalmopathy. Sequences were obtained from blood. DNA of the CDR3: TGCAGTGCTAGAGATCCCGCTGATAGCAATCAGCCCCAGCATTTT. It is translated as CSARDPADSNQPQHF.